Listed below are T cell receptor beta chains from one sample, sequenced in a study of T cells after posttransplantation cyclophosphamide. Generated by immunoSEQ multiplex PCR, the TCRdb table keeps only in-frame clones and is missing some. The sample holds 44,000 or so clones, and no clone turns up only once. Sequencing was done on a sample of PBMCs. These receptors were taken from a man in his forties in good health, CMV-negative, and a related stem cell transplant donor. Both conserved end residues are part of each CDR3. The D gene is left open where the match is weak. The listing skips clone size in some rows; elsewhere it reads once, few, many or a size class.

D	size	V	J	CDR3	DNA
TRBD2	many	TRBV2	TRBJ2-5	CASSDWGLAELQETQYF	TGTGCCAGCAGTGACTGGGGACTAGCGGAGCTCCAAGAGACCCAGTACTTC
TRBD1	many	TRBV9	TRBJ1-3	CASSAGGPVNTIYF	TGTGCCAGCAGCGCAGGGGGCCCCGTAAACACCATATATTTT
.	.	TRBV7-3	TRBJ2-7	CASSLGGGPQGLEQYF	TGTGCCAGCAGCTTAGGGGGGGGCCCCCAGGGGCTCGAGCAGTACTTC
.	many	TRBV9	TRBJ2-5	CASSVTGSRPETQYF	TGTGCCAGCAGCGTCACCGGGAGCCGCCCGGAGACCCAGTACTTC
.	many	TRBV11-3	TRBJ1-1	CASGKGRGDTEAFF	TGTGCCAGCGGAAAGGGGAGGGGAGACACTGAAGCTTTCTTT
TRBD1	many	TRBV2	TRBJ2-7	CASRVTGSSYEQYF	TGTGCCAGCAGGGTGACAGGGAGCTCCTACGAGCAGTACTTC
.	many	TRBV27	TRBJ1-2	CASSSTTGPYGYTF	TGTGCCAGCAGTTCAACTACAGGCCCCTATGGCTACACCTTC
.	many	TRBV6-6	TRBJ1-4	CATQGQSNEKLFF	TGTGCCACCCAGGGGCAGTCTAATGAAAAACTGTTTTTT
TRBD1	many	TRBV19	TRBJ2-2	CASRAWQGAPGELFF	TGTGCCAGTAGAGCTTGGCAGGGGGCCCCCGGGGAGCTGTTTTTT
TRBD1	many	TRBV4-1	TRBJ2-4	CASSQVGQGEMVIQYF	TGCGCCAGCAGCCAAGTTGGACAGGGTGAAATGGTCATTCAGTACTTC
TRBD1	many	TRBV12-5	TRBJ2-2	CASGLLQGAAGELFF	TGTGCTAGTGGTTTGTTGCAGGGGGCGGCCGGGGAGCTGTTTTTT
.	many	TRBV19	TRBJ2-1	CASRRTGSYNEQFF	TGTGCCAGTAGAAGAACGGGCTCCTACAATGAGCAGTTCTTC
TRBD1	many	TRBV28	TRBJ2-1	CASLGRQGALNEQFF	TGTGCCAGCCTAGGGAGGCAGGGGGCACTCAATGAGCAGTTCTTC